This T cell receptor beta chain emerged from a study of human T cells and chemical hapten exposure. MiXCR was run by TCRdb on the RACE reads, yielding one entry per CDR3 protein. The sample carries around 75,000 distinct CDR3 sequences, about a tenth recorded once. This clonotype was seen only a few times. The germline gives CDR1 SQVTM, CDR2 ANQGSEA. The V end was cut by 5 bases, the J end by 4 bases, with 8 bases between. This CDR3 comprises 11 residues. Time point: patch test 2, 6 weeks after DPC sensitization. Treatment in this sample: therapeutic diphenylcyclopropenone sensitization with weekly scalp DPC.

V usage is TRBV29-1 and J usage is TRBJ1-1; D is unresolved. This clonotype was sampled from a woman aged 45-65 years with alopecia areata. Some clones in this sample may be carry-over from other donors' samples. Sequencing used whole blood, obtained in connection with sensitization to the hapten diphenylcyclopropenone (DPC). CDR3 region: CSVRLSTEAFF. The DNA for the CDR3 is TGCAGCGTTCGACTGAGCACTGAAGCTTTCTTT. The complete variable domain, with remaining parts taken from reference TRBV29-1 and TRBJ1-1, reads SAVISQKPSRDICQRGTSLTIQCQVDSQVTMMFWYRQQPGQSLTLIATANQGSEATYESGFVIDKFPISRPNLTFSTLTVSNMSPEDSSIYLCSVRLSTEAFFGQGTRLTVV.